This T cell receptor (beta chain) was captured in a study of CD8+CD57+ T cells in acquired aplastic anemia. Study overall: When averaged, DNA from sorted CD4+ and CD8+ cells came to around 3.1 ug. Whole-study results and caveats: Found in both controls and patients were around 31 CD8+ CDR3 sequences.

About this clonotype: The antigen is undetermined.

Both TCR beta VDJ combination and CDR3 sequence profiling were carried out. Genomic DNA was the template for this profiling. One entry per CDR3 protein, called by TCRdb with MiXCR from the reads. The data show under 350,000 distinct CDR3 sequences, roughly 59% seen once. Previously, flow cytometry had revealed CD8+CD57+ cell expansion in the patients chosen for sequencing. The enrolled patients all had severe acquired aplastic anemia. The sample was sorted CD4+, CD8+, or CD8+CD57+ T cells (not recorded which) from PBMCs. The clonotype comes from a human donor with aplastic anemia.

CDR3 protein: CASSPSGDTDTQYF. The CDR3 nucleotides are TGTGCCAGTAGTCCCAGCGGGGACACAGATACGCAGTATTTT. This chain links TRBV19 with TRBJ2-3; 7 bases agree with TRBD2. Germline CDR1 is LNHDA and CDR2 is SQIVND (reference sequence). Trimming at V came to 5 bases and at J to 2 bases, leaving 4 bases not matched to a gene. The CDR3 is 14 amino acids.